This T cell receptor (beta chain) was retrieved from a study of blood T cell repertoires in COVID-19. This clone was picked up a small number of times. V lost 5 bases, J lost 0 bases, and 3 bases stayed unmatched. Per the germline V gene, CDR1 is LNHDA and CDR2 is SQIVND (reference sequence). The CDR3 covers 15 residues. TCRdb keeps only in-frame clones here, not all; method: immunoSEQ multiplex PCR. The sample consists of some 75,000 clones, more than 65% of them appearing once. Sequenced input: peripheral blood. The receptor comes from a woman aged 80 or over with active or convalescent COVID-19. The gene calls are TRBV19 and TRBJ1-3; 8 nucleotides agree with TRBD1. The CDR3 nucleotides are TGTGCCAGTAGTCTCGGACAGGGCTCTGGAAACACCATATATTTT. As protein: CASSLGQGSGNTIYF.